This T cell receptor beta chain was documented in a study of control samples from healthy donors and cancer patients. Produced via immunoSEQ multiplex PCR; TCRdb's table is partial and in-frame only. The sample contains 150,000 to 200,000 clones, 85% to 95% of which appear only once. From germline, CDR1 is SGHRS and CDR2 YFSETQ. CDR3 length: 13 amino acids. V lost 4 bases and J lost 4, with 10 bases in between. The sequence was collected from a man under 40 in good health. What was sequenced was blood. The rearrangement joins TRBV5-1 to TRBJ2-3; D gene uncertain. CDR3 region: CASSADLADTQYF. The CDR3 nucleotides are TGCGCCAGCAGCGCGGATCTGGCAGATACGCAGTATTTT.